The source of this TCR beta chain is a study of blood T cell repertoires in COVID-19. About the research overall: The samples span acute and convalescent COVID-19 from the United States, Italy and Spain. T cells, B-cell-depleted T cells, or PBMCs supplied cDNA or gDNA.

The germline V and J ends were trimmed by 7 bases and 1 base, with 10 bases remaining between them. This CDR3 is built from 12 residues. CDR1 and CDR2 from the germline V gene are SQVTM and ANQGSEA. Original analysis: Scientists estimated how many nucleated cells there were by amplifying reference gene primers. Clones were sequenced by immunoSEQ multiplex PCR, and TCRdb holds only the in-frame ones, with some missing. That table furnishes V, J and clone size, whereas the DNA furnished D and trimming. The repertoire holds some 87,000 clones, with around 80% as singletons. This clone came up once. Other DNA variants within this sample encode the same CDR3.

V and J are TRBV29-1 and TRBJ1-1, with D perhaps TRBD1 (5 bases). This receptor was obtained from a woman over 75 with active or convalescent COVID-19. Sequenced input: peripheral blood. CDR3 region: CSARQTNTEAFF. The CDR3 nucleotides read TGCAGCGCCAGACAGACGAACACTGAAGCTTTCTTT. Full variable domain (outside the CDR3, taken from reference TRBV29-1 and TRBJ1-1): SAVISQKPSRDICQRGTSLTIQCQVDSQVTMMFWYRQQPGQSLTLIATANQGSEATYESGFVIDKFPISRPNLTFSTLTVSNMSPEDSSIYLCSARQTNTEAFFGQGTRLTVV.